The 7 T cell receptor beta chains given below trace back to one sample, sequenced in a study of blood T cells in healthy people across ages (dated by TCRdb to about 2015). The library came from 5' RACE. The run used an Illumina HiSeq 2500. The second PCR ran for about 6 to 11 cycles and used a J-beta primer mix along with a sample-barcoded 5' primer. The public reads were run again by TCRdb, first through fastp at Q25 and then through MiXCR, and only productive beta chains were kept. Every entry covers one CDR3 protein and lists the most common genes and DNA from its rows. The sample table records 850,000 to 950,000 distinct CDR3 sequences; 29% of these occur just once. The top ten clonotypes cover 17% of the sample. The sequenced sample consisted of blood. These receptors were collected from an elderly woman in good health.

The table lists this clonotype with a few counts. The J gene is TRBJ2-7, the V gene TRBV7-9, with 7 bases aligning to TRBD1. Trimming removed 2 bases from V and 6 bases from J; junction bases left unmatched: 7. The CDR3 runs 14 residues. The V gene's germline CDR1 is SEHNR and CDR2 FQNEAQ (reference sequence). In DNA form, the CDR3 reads TGTGCCAGCAGCTTACAGACAGGGCCGGCCGAGCAGTACTTC. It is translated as CASSLQTGPAEQYF.

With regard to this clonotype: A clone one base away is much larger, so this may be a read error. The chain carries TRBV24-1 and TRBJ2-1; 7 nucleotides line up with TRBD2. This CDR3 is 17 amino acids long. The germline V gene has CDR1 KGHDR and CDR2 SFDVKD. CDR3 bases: TGTGCCACCAATGATCGGGCCCTAAGGGAGGGTAGCAATGAGCAGTTCTTC. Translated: CATNDRALREGSNEQFF.

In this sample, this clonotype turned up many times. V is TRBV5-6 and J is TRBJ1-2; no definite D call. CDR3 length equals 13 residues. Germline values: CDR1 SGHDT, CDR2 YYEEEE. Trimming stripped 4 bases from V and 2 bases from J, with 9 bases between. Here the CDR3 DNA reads TGTGCCAGCAGCCCACTCCGGAACTATGGCTACACCTTC. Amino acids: CASSPLRNYGYTF.

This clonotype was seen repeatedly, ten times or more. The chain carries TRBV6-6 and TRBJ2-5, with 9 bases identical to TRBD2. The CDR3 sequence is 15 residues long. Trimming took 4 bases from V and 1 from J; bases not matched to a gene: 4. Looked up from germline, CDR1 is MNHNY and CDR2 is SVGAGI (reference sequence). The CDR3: CASSSAGGFQETQYF. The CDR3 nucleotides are TGTGCCAGCAGTTCCGCGGGAGGGTTCCAAGAGACCCAGTACTTC.

Here the CDR3 reads CASSEYEGPGELFF. The CDR3 DNA sequence: TGTGCCAGCAGTGAATATGAGGGGCCCGGGGAGCTGTTTTTT. The chain recombines TRBV25-1 with TRBJ2-2, with D possibly called TRBD1 or TRBD2 (5 bases each). Deletions cut 0 bases from V and 6 bases from J, with 8 bases between. This CDR3 is 14 amino acids long. Per the germline V gene, CDR1 is MGHDK and CDR2 is SYGVNS.

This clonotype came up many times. In DNA, the CDR3 is TGTGCCAGCAGTTTAAGGAGTGTTGGCATTCAGTACTTC. Translated, it gives CASSLRSVGIQYF. The V gene is TRBV12-3 or TRBV12-4, the J gene TRBJ2-4; D not resolved. The CDR3 is made up of 13 amino acids. With 2 bases removed from V and 9 bases from J, the gap between germline ends came to 11 bases.

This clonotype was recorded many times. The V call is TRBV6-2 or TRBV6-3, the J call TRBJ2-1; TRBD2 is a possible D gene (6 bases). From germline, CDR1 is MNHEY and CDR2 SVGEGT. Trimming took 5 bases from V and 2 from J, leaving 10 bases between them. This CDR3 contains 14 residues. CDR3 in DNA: TGTGCCAGCAGTCGTCCGGGGGCCTACAATGAGCAGTTCTTC. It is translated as CASSRPGAYNEQFF.